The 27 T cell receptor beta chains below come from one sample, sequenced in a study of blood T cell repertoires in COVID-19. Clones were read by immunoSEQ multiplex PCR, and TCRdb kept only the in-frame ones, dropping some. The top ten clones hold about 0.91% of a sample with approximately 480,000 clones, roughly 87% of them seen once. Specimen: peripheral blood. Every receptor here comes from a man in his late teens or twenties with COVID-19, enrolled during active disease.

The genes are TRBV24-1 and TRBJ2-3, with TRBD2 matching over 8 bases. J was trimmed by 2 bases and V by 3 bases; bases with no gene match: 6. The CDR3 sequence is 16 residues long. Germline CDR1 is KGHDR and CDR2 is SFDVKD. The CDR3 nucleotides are TGTGCCACCAGTGATCCCGGGACTAGTGACACAGATACGCAGTATTTT. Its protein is CATSDPGTSDTDTQYF.

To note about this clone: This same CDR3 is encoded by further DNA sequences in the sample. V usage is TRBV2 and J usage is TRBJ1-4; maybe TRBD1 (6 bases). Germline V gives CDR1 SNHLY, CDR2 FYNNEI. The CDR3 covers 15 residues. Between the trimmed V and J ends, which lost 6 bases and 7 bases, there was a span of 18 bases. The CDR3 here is CASSPNSGGSEKLFF. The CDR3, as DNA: TGTGCCAGCAGCCCAAACTCTGGGGGCAGTGAAAAACTGTTTTTT. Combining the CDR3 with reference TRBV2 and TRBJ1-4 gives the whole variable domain EPEVTQTPSHQVTQMGQEVILRCVPISNHLYFYWYRQILGQKVEFLVSFYNNEISEKSEIFDDQFSVERPDGSNFTLKIRSTKLEDSAMYFCASSPNSGGSEKLFFGSGTQLSVL.

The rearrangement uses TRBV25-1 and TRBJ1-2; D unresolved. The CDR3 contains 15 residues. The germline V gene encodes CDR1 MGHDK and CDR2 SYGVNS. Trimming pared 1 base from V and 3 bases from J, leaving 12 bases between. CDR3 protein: CASSESGRRYYGYTF. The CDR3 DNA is TGTGCCAGCAGTGAATCTGGGAGACGGTACTATGGCTACACCTTC.

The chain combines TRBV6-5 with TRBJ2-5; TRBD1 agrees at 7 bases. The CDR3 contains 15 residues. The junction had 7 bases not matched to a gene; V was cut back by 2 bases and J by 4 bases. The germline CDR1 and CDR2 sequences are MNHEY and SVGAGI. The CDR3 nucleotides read TGTGCCAGCAGTTACCGGATGACAGGGTTAGAGACCCAGTACTTC. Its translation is CASSYRMTGLETQYF.

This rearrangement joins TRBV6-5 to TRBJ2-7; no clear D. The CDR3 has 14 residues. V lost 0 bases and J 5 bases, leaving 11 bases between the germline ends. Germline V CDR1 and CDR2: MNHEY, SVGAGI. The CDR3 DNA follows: TGTGCCAGCAGTTACTCTTCTCTGGTAGACGAGCAGTACTTC. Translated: CASSYSSLVDEQYF.

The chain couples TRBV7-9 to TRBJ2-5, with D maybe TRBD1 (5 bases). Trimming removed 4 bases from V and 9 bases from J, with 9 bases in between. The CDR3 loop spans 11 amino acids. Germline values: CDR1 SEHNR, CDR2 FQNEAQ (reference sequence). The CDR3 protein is CASSSLGAQYF. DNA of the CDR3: TGTGCCAGCAGCTCGCTAGGGGCCCAGTACTTC. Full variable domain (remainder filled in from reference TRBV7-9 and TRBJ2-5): DTGVSQNPRHKITKRGQNVTFRCDPISEHNRLYWYRQTLGQGPEFLTYFQNEAQLEKSRLLSDRFSAERPKGSFSTLEIQRTEQGDSAMYLCASSSLGAQYFGPGTRLLVL.

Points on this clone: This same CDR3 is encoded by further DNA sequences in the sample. CDR3 amino acids: CASSPTGNQPQHF. In DNA, the CDR3 is TGTGCCAGCTCACCGACAGGGAATCAGCCCCAGCATTTT. The chain uses TRBV18 and TRBJ1-5; 7 bases map to TRBD1. The germline gives CDR1 KGHSH, CDR2 LQKENI. There are 13 residues in the CDR3. Trimming took 3 bases from V and 4 from J; bases not matched to a gene: 0.

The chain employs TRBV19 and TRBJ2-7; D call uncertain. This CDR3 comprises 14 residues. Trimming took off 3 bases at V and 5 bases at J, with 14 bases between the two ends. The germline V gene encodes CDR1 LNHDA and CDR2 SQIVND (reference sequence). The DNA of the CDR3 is TGTGCCAGTAGTATCGGCGGTATAAGAAACGAGCAGTACTTC. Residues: CASSIGGIRNEQYF. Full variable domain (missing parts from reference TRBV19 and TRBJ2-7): DGGITQSPKYLFRKEGQNVTLSCEQNLNHDAMYWYRQDPGQGLRLIYYSQIVNDFQKGDIAEGYSVSREKKESFPLTVTSAQKNPTAFYLCASSIGGIRNEQYFGPGTRLTVT.

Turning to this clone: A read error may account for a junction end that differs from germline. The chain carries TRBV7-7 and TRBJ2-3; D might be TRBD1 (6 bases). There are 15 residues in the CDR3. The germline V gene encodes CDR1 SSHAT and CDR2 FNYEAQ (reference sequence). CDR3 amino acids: CASSLGTQNTDTQYF. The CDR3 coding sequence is TGTGCTAGCAGCTTAGGGACACAAAACACAGATACGCAGTATTTT.

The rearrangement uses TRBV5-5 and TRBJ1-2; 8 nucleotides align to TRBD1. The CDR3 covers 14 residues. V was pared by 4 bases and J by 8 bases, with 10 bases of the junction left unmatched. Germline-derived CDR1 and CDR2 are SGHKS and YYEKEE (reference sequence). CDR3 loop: CASSAGQAQRGYTF. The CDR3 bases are TGTGCCAGCAGCGCGGGACAGGCGCAGCGGGGCTACACCTTC. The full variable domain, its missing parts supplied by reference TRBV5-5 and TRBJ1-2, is DAGVTQSPTHLIKTRGQQVTLRCSPISGHKSVSWYQQVLGQGPQFIFQYYEKEERGRGNFPDRFSARQFPNYSSELNVNALLLGDSALYLCASSAGQAQRGYTFGSGTRLTVV.

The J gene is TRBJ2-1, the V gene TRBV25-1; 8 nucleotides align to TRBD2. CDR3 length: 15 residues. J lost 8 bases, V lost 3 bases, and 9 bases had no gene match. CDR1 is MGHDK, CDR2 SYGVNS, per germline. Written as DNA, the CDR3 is TGTGCCAGCAGTGACGGCGGGAGGCAAACCCATGAGCAGTTCTTC. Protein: CASSDGGRQTHEQFF. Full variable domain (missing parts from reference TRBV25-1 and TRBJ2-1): EADIYQTPRYLVIGTGKKITLECSQTMGHDKMYWYQQDPGMELHLIHYSYGVNSTEKGDLSSESTVSRIRTEHFPLTLESARPSHTSQYLCASSDGGRQTHEQFFGPGTRLTVL.

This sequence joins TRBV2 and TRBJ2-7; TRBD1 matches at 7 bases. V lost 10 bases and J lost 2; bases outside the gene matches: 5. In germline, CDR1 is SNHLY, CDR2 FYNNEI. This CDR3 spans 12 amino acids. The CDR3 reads CATSQGPYEQYF. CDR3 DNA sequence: TGTGCCACCTCACAGGGGCCCTACGAGCAGTACTTC.

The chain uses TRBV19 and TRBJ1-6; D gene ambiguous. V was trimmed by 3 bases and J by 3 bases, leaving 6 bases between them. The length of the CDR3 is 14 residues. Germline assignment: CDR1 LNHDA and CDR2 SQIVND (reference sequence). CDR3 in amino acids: CASSIWLYNSPLHF. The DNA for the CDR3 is TGTGCCAGTAGTATCTGGCTCTATAATTCACCCCTCCACTTT.

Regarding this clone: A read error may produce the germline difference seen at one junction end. The DNA of the CDR3 is TGTGCTAGCAGCTCCTCCTTGGCACCGAGGGACGAGCAGTACTTC. It translates to CASSSSLAPRDEQYF. The rearrangement uses TRBV7-7 and TRBJ2-7; perhaps TRBD2 as D (5 bases). This CDR3 spans 15 amino acids. Germline CDR1 and CDR2: SSHAT and FNYEAQ (reference sequence). The full variable domain, in which reference TRBV7-7 and TRBJ2-7 provide the parts outside the CDR3, is GAGVSQSPRYKVTKRGQDVTLRCDPISSHATLYWYQQALGQGPEFLTYFNYEAQPDKSGLPSDRFSAERPEGSISTLTIQRTEQRDSAMYRCASSSSLAPRDEQYFGPGTRLTVT.

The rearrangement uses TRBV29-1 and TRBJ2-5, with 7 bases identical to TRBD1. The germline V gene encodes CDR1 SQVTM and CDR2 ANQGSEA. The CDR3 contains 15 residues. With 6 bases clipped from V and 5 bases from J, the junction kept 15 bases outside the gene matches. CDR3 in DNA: TGCAGCGTCGCCCCGGTTAGAGGGGGCCGTGAGACCCAGTACTTC. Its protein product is CSVAPVRGGRETQYF.

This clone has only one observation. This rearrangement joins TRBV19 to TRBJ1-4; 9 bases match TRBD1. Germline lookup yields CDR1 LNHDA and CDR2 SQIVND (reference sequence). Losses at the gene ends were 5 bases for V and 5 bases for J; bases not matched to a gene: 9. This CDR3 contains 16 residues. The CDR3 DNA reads TGTGCCAGTAGTCCGAAGGACAGGGGCGGAAATGAAAAACTGTTTTTT. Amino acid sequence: CASSPKDRGGNEKLFF. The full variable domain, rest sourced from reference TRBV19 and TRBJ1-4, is DGGITQSPKYLFRKEGQNVTLSCEQNLNHDAMYWYRQDPGQGLRLIYYSQIVNDFQKGDIAEGYSVSREKKESFPLTVTSAQKNPTAFYLCASSPKDRGGNEKLFFGSGTQLSVL.

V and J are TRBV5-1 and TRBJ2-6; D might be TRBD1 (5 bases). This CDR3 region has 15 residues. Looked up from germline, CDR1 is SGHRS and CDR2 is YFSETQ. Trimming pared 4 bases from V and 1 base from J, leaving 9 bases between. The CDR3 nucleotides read TGCGCCAGCAGCCCCTACAGGTCTGGGGCCAACGTCCTGACTTTC. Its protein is CASSPYRSGANVLTF.

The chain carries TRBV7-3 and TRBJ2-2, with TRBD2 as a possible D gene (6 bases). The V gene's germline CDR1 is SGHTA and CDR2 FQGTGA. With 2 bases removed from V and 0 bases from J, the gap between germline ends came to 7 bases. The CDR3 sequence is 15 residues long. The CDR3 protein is CASSLAGSNTGELFF. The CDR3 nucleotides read TGTGCCAGCAGCTTAGCGGGGTCGAACACCGGGGAGCTGTTTTTT. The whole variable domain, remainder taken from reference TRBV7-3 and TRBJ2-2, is GAGVSQTPSNKVTEKGKYVELRCDPISGHTALYWYRQSLGQGPEFLIYFQGTGAADDSGLPNDRFFAVRPEGSVSTLKIQRTERGDSAVYLCASSLAGSNTGELFFGEGSRLTVL.

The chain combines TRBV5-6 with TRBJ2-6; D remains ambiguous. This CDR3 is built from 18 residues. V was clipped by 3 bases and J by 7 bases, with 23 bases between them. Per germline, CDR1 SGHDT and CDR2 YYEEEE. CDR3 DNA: TGTGCCAGCAGCTCCGCTCCGGTAGTCACTACGCTCGCCAACGTCCTGACTTTC. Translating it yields CASSSAPVVTTLANVLTF. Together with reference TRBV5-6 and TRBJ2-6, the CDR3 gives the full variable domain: DAGVTQSPTHLIKTRGQQVTLRCSPKSGHDTVSWYQQALGQGPQFIFQYYEEEERQRGNFPDRFSGHQFPNYSSELNVNALLLGDSALYLCASSSAPVVTTLANVLTFGAGSRLTVL.

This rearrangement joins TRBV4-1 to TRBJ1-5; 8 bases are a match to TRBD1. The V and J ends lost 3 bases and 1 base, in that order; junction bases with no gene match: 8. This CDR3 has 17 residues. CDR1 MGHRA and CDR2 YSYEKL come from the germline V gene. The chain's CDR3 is CASSHVDRGVSNQPQHF. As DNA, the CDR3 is TGCGCCAGCAGCCATGTTGACAGGGGCGTAAGCAATCAGCCCCAGCATTTT.

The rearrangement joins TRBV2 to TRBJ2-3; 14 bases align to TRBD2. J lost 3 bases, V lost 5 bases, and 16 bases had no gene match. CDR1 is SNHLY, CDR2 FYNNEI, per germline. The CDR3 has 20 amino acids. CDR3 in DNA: TGTGCCAGCAGTCCAGGGTGGGGACTAGCGGGAGATTTCGTAACAGATACGCAGTATTTT. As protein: CASSPGWGLAGDFVTDTQYF.

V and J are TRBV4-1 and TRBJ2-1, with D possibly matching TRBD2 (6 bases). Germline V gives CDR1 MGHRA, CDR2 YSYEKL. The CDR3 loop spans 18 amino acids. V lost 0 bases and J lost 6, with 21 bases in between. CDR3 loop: CASSQDRLRAGTTNEQFF. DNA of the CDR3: TGCGCCAGCAGCCAAGATCGGCTTAGGGCGGGGACCACCAATGAGCAGTTCTTC.

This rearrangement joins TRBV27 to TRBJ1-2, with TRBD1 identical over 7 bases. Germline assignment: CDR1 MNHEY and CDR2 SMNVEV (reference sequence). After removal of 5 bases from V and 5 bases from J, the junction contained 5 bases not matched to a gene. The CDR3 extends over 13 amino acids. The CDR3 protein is CASSHGTEYGYTF. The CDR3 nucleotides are TGTGCCAGCAGTCATGGGACAGAGTATGGCTACACCTTC.

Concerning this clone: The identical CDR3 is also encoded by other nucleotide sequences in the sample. CDR3 in amino acids: CASSRDSATNEKLFF. The DNA for the CDR3 is TGTGCCAGCAGCCGCGACAGTGCAACTAATGAAAAACTGTTTTTT. The genes are TRBV6-5 and TRBJ1-4, with a weak D call TRBD1 (5 bases). The CDR3 runs to 15 residues. Trimming removed 6 bases from V and 0 bases from J, with 11 bases in between. Per the germline V gene, CDR1 is MNHEY and CDR2 is SVGAGI.

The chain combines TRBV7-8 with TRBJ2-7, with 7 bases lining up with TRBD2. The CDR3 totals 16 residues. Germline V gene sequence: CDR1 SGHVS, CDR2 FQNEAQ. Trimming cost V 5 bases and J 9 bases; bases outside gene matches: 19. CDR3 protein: CASSPYLSGAKGGQYF. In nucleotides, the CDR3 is TGTGCCAGCAGCCCGTACCTCAGCGGGGCAAAGGGTGGGCAGTACTTC.

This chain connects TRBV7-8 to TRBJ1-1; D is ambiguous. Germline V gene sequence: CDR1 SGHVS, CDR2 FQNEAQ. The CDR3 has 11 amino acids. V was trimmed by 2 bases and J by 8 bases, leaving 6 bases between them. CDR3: CASSLSGEAFF. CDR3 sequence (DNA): TGTGCCAGCAGCTTATCGGGAGAAGCTTTCTTT.

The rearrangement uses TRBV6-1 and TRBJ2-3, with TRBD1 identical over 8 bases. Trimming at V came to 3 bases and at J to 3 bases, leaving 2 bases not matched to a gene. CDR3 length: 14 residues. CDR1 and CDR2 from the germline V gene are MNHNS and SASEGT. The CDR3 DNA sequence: TGTGCCAGCAGTGACAGGGGGCAAACAGATACGCAGTATTTT. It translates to CASSDRGQTDTQYF.